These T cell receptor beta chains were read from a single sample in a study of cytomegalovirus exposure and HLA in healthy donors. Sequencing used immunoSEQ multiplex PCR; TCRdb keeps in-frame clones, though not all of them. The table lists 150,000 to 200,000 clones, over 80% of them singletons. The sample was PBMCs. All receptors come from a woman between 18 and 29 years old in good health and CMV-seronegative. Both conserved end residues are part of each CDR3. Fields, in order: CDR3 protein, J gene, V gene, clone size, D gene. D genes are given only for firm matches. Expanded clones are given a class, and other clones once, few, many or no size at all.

CDR3: CASTITPGWTEAFF; J: TRBJ1-1; V: TRBV6-5; size: -; D: -
CDR3: CASSPGLTYEQYF; J: TRBJ2-7; V: TRBV6-5; size: -; D: -
CDR3: CASSLGVQETQYF; J: TRBJ2-5; V: TRBV11-3; size: -; D: -
CDR3: CASSTGVRGETQYF; J: TRBJ2-5; V: TRBV6-5; size: once; D: -
CDR3: CASSLFSSSGAQETQYF; J: TRBJ2-5; V: TRBV5-1; size: -; D: TRBD2
CDR3: CASSHPGQPIYPNEQFF; J: TRBJ2-1; V: TRBV19; size: -; D: TRBD1
CDR3: CASSFSVNTEAFF; J: TRBJ1-1; V: TRBV5-4; size: few; D: -
CDR3: CASSPSGRRSAFF; J: TRBJ1-1; V: TRBV27; size: few; D: -
CDR3: CASSLVGRENTGELFF; J: TRBJ2-2; V: TRBV5-6; size: -; D: -
CDR3: CASSPTTGDQPQHF; J: TRBJ1-5; V: TRBV5-1; size: -; D: TRBD1
CDR3: CASSLLPNTGELFF; J: TRBJ2-2; V: TRBV5-1; size: -; D: -
CDR3: CASSSGLVTDTQYF; J: TRBJ2-3; V: TRBV5-1; size: -; D: TRBD2
CDR3: CASSLPYGEQFF; J: TRBJ2-1; V: TRBV7-6; size: -; D: -
CDR3: CASSLDGHEQYF; J: TRBJ2-7; V: TRBV11-3; size: -; D: -
CDR3: CASTQGGEDEKLFF; J: TRBJ1-4; V: TRBV2; size: once; D: -